These 7 T cell receptor beta chains share one sample of origin, sequenced in a study of cytomegalovirus exposure and HLA in healthy donors. The PCR used 60 Vbeta and 13 Jbeta primers. Profiling relied on immunoSEQ multiplex PCR, and the TCRdb table lists in-frame clones only, not all of them. The sample has 150,000 to 200,000 clones; approximately 72% are singletons. The sequencing input was PBMCs. The receptors were sampled from a man in his forties in good health and CMV-seropositive.

The CDR3 is CASSQDGRTDYEQYF. CDR3 in DNA: TGTGCCAGCAGCCAAGATGGTAGGACAGATTACGAGCAGTACTTC. The V gene is TRBV4-2, the J gene TRBJ2-7; weak D call: TRBD1 (6 bases). The V gene's germline CDR1 is LGHNA and CDR2 YNFKEQ. The CDR3 length is 15 residues. V lost 0 bases and J lost 4, with 13 bases in between.

V gene TRBV5-1 combines with J gene TRBJ2-5; TRBD1 is a possible D gene (6 bases). CDR3 length equals 15 residues. In germline, CDR1 is SGHRS, CDR2 YFSETQ. V was pared by 7 bases and J by 4 bases, with 20 bases between. DNA of the CDR3: TGCGCCAGCGCCCGGGTGGGACAAATGGGAGAGACCCAGTACTTC. Its protein is CASARVGQMGETQYF.

The chain is built from TRBV19 and TRBJ1-5; 9 nucleotides align to TRBD1. This CDR3 has 15 amino acids. The V gene's germline CDR1 is LNHDA and CDR2 SQIVND (reference sequence). After removal of 6 bases from V and 2 bases from J, the junction contained 5 bases not matched to a gene. As DNA, the CDR3 is TGTGCCAGTAGCTCCCGGGACAGGGGCAATCAGCCCCAGCATTTT. Translated, it gives CASSSRDRGNQPQHF.

This clone came up a few times. The V gene is TRBV6-6, the J gene TRBJ2-2, with D maybe TRBD2 (6 bases). CDR3 size: 15 residues. The germline V gene encodes CDR1 MNHNY and CDR2 SVGAGI (reference sequence). Trimming left V 6 bases short and J 5 bases short, with 16 bases between. DNA of the CDR3: TGTGCCAGCAGCCACTCCCGGGACTCAACCGGGGAGCTGTTTTTT. It codes for CASSHSRDSTGELFF.

CDR3 DNA sequence: TGTGCCAGCAGCCCCCCCCGGGAATACTATGGCTACACCTTC. Protein product: CASSPPREYYGYTF. The chain couples TRBV4-2 to TRBJ1-2, with no clear D. Germline V gene data show CDR1 as LGHNA and CDR2 as YNFKEQ. The CDR3 runs 14 residues. The ends were cut back, 4 bases at V and 3 bases at J, with 12 bases in the middle.

The chain uses TRBV27 and TRBJ1-2, with D perhaps TRBD1 (5 bases). Germline V gene data show CDR1 as MNHEY and CDR2 as SMNVEV (reference sequence). The CDR3 sequence is 12 residues long. Between the trimmed V and J ends, which lost 7 bases and 2 bases, there was a span of 8 bases. The CDR3: CASKGLNYGYTF. The CDR3 nucleotides are TGTGCCAGCAAGGGGTTGAACTATGGCTACACCTTC.

The chain links TRBV7-2 to TRBJ1-2; 7 bases are shared with TRBD1. The CDR3 sequence is 14 residues long. Germline V gives CDR1 SGHTA, CDR2 FQGNSA. V lost 5 bases and J lost 7; bases outside the gene matches: 10. The CDR3 DNA follows: TGTGCCAGCAGCACTCAATCGGACAGGCGTGGCTACACCTTC. Translation: CASSTQSDRRGYTF.